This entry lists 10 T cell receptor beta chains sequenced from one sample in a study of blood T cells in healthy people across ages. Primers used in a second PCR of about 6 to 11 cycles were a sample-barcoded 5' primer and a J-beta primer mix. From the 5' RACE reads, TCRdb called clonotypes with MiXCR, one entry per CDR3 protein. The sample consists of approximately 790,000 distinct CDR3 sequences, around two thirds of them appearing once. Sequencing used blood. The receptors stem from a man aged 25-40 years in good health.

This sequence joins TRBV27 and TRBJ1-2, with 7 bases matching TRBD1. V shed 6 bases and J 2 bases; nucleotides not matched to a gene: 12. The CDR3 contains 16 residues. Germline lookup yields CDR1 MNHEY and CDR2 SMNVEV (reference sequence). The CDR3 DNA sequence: TGTGCCAGCAGACTGCTCGGACAGGAGAGGAACTATGGCTACACCTTC. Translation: CASRLLGQERNYGYTF.

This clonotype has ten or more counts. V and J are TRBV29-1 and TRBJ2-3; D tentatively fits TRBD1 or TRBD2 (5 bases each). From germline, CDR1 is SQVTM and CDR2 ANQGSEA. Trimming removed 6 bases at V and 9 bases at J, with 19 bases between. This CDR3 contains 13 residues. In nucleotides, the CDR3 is TGCAGCGTCCTTTTACAGGCCCGAGGGACGCAGTATTTT. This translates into CSVLLQARGTQYF.

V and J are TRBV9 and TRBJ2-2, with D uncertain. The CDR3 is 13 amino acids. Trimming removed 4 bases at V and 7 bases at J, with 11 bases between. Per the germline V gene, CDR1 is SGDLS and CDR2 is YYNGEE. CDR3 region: CASSPSMIGELFF. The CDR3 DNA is TGTGCCAGCAGCCCGAGTATGATCGGGGAGCTGTTTTTT.

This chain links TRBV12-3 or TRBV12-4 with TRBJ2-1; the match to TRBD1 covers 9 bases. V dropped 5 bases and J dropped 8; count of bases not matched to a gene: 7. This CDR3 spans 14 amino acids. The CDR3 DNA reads TGTGCCAGCAGTCTTAGGACAGGGGAAGATGAGCAGTTCTTC. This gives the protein CASSLRTGEDEQFF.

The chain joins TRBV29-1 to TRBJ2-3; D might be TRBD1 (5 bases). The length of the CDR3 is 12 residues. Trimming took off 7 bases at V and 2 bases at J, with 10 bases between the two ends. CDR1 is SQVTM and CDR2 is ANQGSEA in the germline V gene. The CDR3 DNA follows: TGCAGCGCGTGTGGGGCCACAGATACGCAGTATTTT. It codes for CSACGATDTQYF.

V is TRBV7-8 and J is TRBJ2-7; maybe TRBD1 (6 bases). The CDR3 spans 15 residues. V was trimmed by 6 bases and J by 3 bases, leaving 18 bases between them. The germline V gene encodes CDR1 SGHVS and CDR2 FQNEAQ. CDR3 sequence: CASRVGAGVHYEQYF. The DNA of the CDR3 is TGTGCCAGCAGAGTGGGGGCAGGAGTTCACTACGAGCAGTACTTC.

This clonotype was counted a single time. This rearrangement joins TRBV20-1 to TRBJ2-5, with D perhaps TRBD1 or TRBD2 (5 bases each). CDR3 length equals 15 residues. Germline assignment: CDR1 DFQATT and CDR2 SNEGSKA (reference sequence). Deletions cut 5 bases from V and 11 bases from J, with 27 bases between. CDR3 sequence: CSAVQGLRDPNEQYF. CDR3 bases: TGCAGTGCTGTTCAGGGCCTACGGGATCCGAATGAGCAGTACTTC.

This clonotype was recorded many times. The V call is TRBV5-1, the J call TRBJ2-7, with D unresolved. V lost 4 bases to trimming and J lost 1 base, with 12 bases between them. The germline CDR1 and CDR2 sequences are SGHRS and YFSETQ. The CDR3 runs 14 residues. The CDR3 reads CASSGTLGSYEQYF. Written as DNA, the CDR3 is TGCGCCAGCAGCGGTACACTCGGATCCTACGAGCAGTACTTC.

The CDR3 here is CASSPRSGGATDTQYF. The DNA of the CDR3 is TGTGCCAGCAGTCCCCGCAGTGGGGGCGCCACAGATACGCAGTATTTT. The gene calls are TRBV12-3 or TRBV12-4 and TRBJ2-3; possible D gene TRBD1, 6 bases. The CDR3 sequence is 16 residues long. V lost 5 bases to trimming and J lost 2 bases, with 17 bases between them.

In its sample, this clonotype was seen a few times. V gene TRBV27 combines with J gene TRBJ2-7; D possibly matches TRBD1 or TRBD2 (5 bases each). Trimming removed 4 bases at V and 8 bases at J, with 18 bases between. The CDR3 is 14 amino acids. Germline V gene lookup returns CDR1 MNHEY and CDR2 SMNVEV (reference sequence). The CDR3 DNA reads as TGTGCCAGCAGTTGGGGCAGTGACTACGTCAAGCAGTACTTC. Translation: CASSWGSDYVKQYF.